This TCR beta chain is from a study of T cell responses to AZD1222 COVID-19 vaccine. This CDR3 comprises 13 residues. Germline CDR1 and CDR2: SQVTM and ANQGSEA. Losses at the gene ends were 7 bases for V and 1 base for J; bases not matched to a gene: 6. Study-wide findings and caveats: Possibly, clonal diversity was underestimated; donors were largely white British and included more females.

In regard to this clone: Antigen specificity is unknown.

Assay: immunoSEQ multiplex PCR; the TCRdb copy retains only in-frame clones and omits some. Here the sample spans some 56,000 clones, roughly 87% being singletons. Second doses at about 4 or about 12 weeks were pooled. This rearrangement joins TRBV29-1 to TRBJ1-1, with TRBD1 matching over 7 bases. The specimen was peripheral blood, collected 28 days after the second AZD1222 dose. The sequence came from an adult who received the AZD1222 COVID-19 vaccine. CDR3 loop: CSGQTGTNTEAFF. CDR3 bases: TGCAGCGGCCAGACAGGGACGAACACTGAAGCTTTCTTT.